The T cell receptor beta chain described here comes from a study of T cell responses to AZD1222 COVID-19 vaccine. General study points: Close to half of spike-specific TCRs reportedly recognize unmutated variant regions.

Produced via immunoSEQ multiplex PCR; TCRdb's table is partial and in-frame only. Here the sample spans tens of thousands of clones, around 91% being singletons. Trimming removed 2 bases at V and 0 bases at J, with 13 bases between. The CDR3 totals 16 residues. Germline V lookup: CDR1 SGHTS, CDR2 YDEGEE. As to this clone: Its specificity is not known.

The sequence came from an adult who received the AZD1222 COVID-19 vaccine. The chain couples TRBV5-8 to TRBJ2-3; a possible D gene is TRBD2 (5 bases). The sequencing used peripheral blood, collected 28 days after the second AZD1222 dose. The CDR3 DNA follows: TGTGCCAGCAGCTTAGGTTCTAGCCCTAGCACAGATACGCAGTATTTT. It translates to CASSLGSSPSTDTQYF.